This is a list of T cell receptor beta chains from one sample in a study of T cell changes during pregnancy in multiple sclerosis. Method: immunoSEQ multiplex PCR; TCRdb's copy keeps in-frame clones and lacks some. The sample holds roughly 50,000 clones, around 89% seen once. This specimen was CD8+ T cells from peripheral blood mononuclear cells, taken in the second trimester of pregnancy. All receptors come from a female donor with multiple sclerosis, enrolled in a pregnancy study. CDR3s include the opening cysteine and the closing phenylalanine or tryptophan. The D gene is left open where the match is weak. The size entry is marked missing in some rows and otherwise reads once, few, many or a size class.

cdr3_aa: CSVEGTAVDSGNTIYF
cdr3_nt: TGCAGCGTTGAAGGGACAGCGGTGGACTCTGGAAACACCATATATTTT
clone_size: .
v_call: TRBV29-1
cdr3_length: 16
d_call: .
j_call: TRBJ1-3

cdr3_aa: CSVVRLRTDTQYF
cdr3_nt: TGCAGCGTTGTGAGGTTACGCACAGATACGCAGTATTTT
clone_size: .
v_call: TRBV29-1
cdr3_length: 13
d_call: .
j_call: TRBJ2-3

cdr3_aa: CASSLLTGTYEQYF
cdr3_nt: TGTGCCAGCAGCTTGTTGACAGGGACCTACGAGCAGTACTTC
clone_size: .
v_call: TRBV7-6
cdr3_length: 14
d_call: TRBD1
j_call: TRBJ2-7

cdr3_aa: CASSEAPGTAYNEQFF
cdr3_nt: TGTGCCAGCAGTGAAGCTCCCGGGACAGCTTACAATGAGCAGTTCTTC
clone_size: .
v_call: TRBV6-1
cdr3_length: 16
d_call: TRBD1
j_call: TRBJ2-1

cdr3_aa: CASTPEAGGSNEQFF
cdr3_nt: TGTGCCAGCACCCCGGAAGCGGGGGGAAGCAATGAGCAGTTCTTC
clone_size: .
v_call: TRBV6-1
cdr3_length: 15
d_call: TRBD2
j_call: TRBJ2-1

cdr3_aa: CASSFPKQGLRGANVLTF
cdr3_nt: TGTGCCAGCAGCTTCCCTAAACAGGGTCTAAGAGGGGCCAACGTCCTGACTTTC
clone_size: once
v_call: TRBV7-9
cdr3_length: 18
d_call: .
j_call: TRBJ2-6

cdr3_aa: CASSQAGVHEQFF
cdr3_nt: TGTGCCAGCAGCCAAGCGGGGGTTCATGAGCAGTTCTTC
clone_size: .
v_call: TRBV4-2
cdr3_length: 13
d_call: .
j_call: TRBJ2-1

cdr3_aa: CASSLDWTYEQYF
cdr3_nt: TGTGCCAGCAGCTTGGACTGGACCTACGAGCAGTACTTC
clone_size: .
v_call: TRBV11-2
cdr3_length: 13
d_call: .
j_call: TRBJ2-7

cdr3_aa: CASSPDRGLARTQYF
cdr3_nt: TGTGCCAGCAGCCCGGACAGGGGGCTGGCTCGGACGCAGTATTTT
clone_size: .
v_call: TRBV27
cdr3_length: 15
d_call: TRBD1
j_call: TRBJ2-3

cdr3_aa: CASSYRPLNQPQHF
cdr3_nt: TGTGCCAGTAGTTACAGACCGCTCAATCAGCCCCAGCATTTT
clone_size: .
v_call: TRBV19
cdr3_length: 14
d_call: .
j_call: TRBJ1-5

cdr3_aa: CASAETPSGSGELFF
cdr3_nt: TGTGCCAGCGCCGAAACCCCTAGCGGGAGCGGGGAGCTGTTTTTT
clone_size: .
v_call: TRBV5-4
cdr3_length: 15
d_call: TRBD2
j_call: TRBJ2-2

cdr3_aa: CASSSGTAGTEAFF
cdr3_nt: TGTGCCAGCAGCTCCGGGACGGCGGGGACTGAAGCTTTCTTT
clone_size: .
v_call: TRBV13
cdr3_length: 14
d_call: .
j_call: TRBJ1-1

cdr3_aa: CASSLAAGGNQPQHF
cdr3_nt: TGTGCCAGCAGCTTGGCTGCGGGGGGCAATCAGCCCCAGCATTTT
clone_size: .
v_call: TRBV5-6
cdr3_length: 15
d_call: .
j_call: TRBJ1-5

cdr3_aa: CASSLVGGPHGNQPQHF
cdr3_nt: TGTGCCAGCAGCTTAGTGGGAGGTCCCCATGGGAATCAGCCCCAGCATTTT
clone_size: few
v_call: TRBV7-2
cdr3_length: 17
d_call: .
j_call: TRBJ1-5

cdr3_aa: CASSPYGQGARVYEQYF
cdr3_nt: TGCGCCAGCAGCCCCTACGGACAGGGGGCGCGGGTCTACGAGCAGTACTTC
clone_size: .
v_call: TRBV5-1
cdr3_length: 17
d_call: TRBD1
j_call: TRBJ2-7